A single sample gave rise to the 7 T cell receptor beta chains below, sequenced in a study of T cell changes during pregnancy in multiple sclerosis. Profiling relied on immunoSEQ multiplex PCR, and the TCRdb table lists in-frame clones only, not all of them. The sample carries tens of thousands of clones, 90% recorded once. Material: CD4+ T cells from peripheral blood mononuclear cells, obtained in the third trimester of pregnancy. The receptors were sampled from a female donor in good health, enrolled as a control in a pregnancy study.

The CDR3 nucleotides are TGTGCCAGCAGCTTAGTCTGGGGGGCTGGAAACACCATATATTTT. Translation gives CASSLVWGAGNTIYF. The chain carries TRBV7-9 and TRBJ1-3, with D perhaps TRBD1 (5 bases). The CDR3 spans 15 residues. Germline V gene sequence: CDR1 SEHNR, CDR2 FQNEAQ (reference sequence). With 1 base removed from V and 2 bases from J, the gap between germline ends came to 9 bases.

DNA for the CDR3: TGTGCCAGCGGGGGGGGGAGCGGTGGCTACACCTTC. Amino acids: CASGGGSGGYTF. The gene calls are TRBV28 and TRBJ1-2; TRBD1 might be the D (5 bases). The V and J ends lost 8 bases and 7 bases respectively, with 14 bases between them. CDR3 length: 12 residues. Germline V lookup: CDR1 MDHEN, CDR2 SYDVKM.

The CDR3 bases are TGTGCCAGCAGCTCACCCAATGGGAGGGCCCGGGAGACCCAGTACTTC. Protein product: CASSSPNGRARETQYF. The rearrangement links TRBV6-6 to TRBJ2-5; the match to TRBD2 covers 7 bases. The junction had 15 bases not matched to a gene; V was cut back by 6 bases and J by 5 bases. Germline V gene lookup returns CDR1 MNHNY and CDR2 SVGAGI (reference sequence). This CDR3 is built from 16 residues.

V and J are TRBV5-4 and TRBJ2-7, with 9 bases lining up with TRBD2. CDR1 and CDR2 (germline): SGHNT, YYREEE (reference sequence). The J segment lost 4 bases and the V segment lost 2 bases, leaving 4 bases of the junction unmatched. The CDR3 runs to 14 residues. Here the CDR3 reads CASSFGLAGYEQYF. As DNA, the CDR3 is TGTGCCAGCAGCTTCGGTCTAGCGGGATACGAGCAGTACTTC.

The chain links TRBV19 to TRBJ1-1, with D perhaps TRBD1 (5 bases). This CDR3 spans 14 amino acids. CDR1 and CDR2 (germline): LNHDA, SQIVND (reference sequence). Trimming took 7 bases from V and 4 from J, leaving 16 bases between them. CDR3 sequence reads: CASTLGGVGTEAFF. The DNA of the CDR3 is TGTGCCAGTACCCTGGGGGGAGTCGGCACTGAAGCTTTCTTT.

The gene calls are TRBV5-1 and TRBJ2-2, with 7 bases that match TRBD1. The germline gives CDR1 SGHRS, CDR2 YFSETQ. The ends lost 0 bases at V and 4 bases at J; junction bases unmatched: 9. The CDR3 contains 17 residues. DNA of the CDR3: TGCGCCAGCAGCTTGGTTATGGTGACAGGGAGCACCGGGGAGCTGTTTTTT. It codes for CASSLVMVTGSTGELFF.

The genes are TRBV2 and TRBJ2-1, with D possibly TRBD1 on 5 matching bases. V lost 1 base to trimming and J lost 0 bases, with 13 bases between them. The CDR3 sequence is 17 residues long. Germline CDR1 reads SNHLY; CDR2 reads FYNNEI. The CDR3 loop is CASSEVGASRSYNEQFF. The CDR3 DNA reads TGTGCCAGCAGTGAAGTAGGGGCGAGCCGCTCCTACAATGAGCAGTTCTTC. The full variable domain, completed using reference TRBV2 and TRBJ2-1, is EPEVTQTPSHQVTQMGQEVILRCVPISNHLYFYWYRQILGQKVEFLVSFYNNEISEKSEIFDDQFSVERPDGSNFTLKIRSTKLEDSAMYFCASSEVGASRSYNEQFFGPGTRLTVL.